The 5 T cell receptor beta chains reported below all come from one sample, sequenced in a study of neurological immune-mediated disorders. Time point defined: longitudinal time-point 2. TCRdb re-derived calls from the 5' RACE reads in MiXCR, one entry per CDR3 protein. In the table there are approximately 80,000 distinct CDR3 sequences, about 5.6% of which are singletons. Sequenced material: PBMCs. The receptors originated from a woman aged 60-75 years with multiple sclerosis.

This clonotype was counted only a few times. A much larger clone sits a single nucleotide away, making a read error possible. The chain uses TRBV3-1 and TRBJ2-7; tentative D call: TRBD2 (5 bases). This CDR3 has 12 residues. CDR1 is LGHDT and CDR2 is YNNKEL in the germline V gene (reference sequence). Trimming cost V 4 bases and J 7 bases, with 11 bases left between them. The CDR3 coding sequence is TGTGCCAGCAGCCTACGGGGAGAAGAGCAGTACTTC. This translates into CASSLRGEEQYF.

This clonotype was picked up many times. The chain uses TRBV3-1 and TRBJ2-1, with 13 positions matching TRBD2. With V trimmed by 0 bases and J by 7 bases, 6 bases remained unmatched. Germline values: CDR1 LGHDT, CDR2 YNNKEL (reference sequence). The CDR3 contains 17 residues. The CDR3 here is CASSQEVGLAGWNEQFF. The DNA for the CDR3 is TGTGCCAGCAGCCAAGAGGTGGGACTAGCGGGGTGGAATGAGCAGTTCTTC.

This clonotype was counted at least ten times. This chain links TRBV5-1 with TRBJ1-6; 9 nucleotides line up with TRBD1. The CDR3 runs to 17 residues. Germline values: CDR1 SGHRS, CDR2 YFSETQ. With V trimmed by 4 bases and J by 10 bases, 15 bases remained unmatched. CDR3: CASSKGTGTYGGSPLHF. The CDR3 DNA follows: TGCGCCAGCAGCAAAGGGACAGGGACCTACGGGGGATCACCCCTCCACTTT.

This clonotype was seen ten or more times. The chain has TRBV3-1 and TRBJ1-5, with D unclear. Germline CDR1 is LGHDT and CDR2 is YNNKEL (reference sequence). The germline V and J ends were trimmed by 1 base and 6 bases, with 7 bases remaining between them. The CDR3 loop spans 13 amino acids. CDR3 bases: TGTGCCAGCAGCCAAGGGGTGGCTCAGCCCCAGCATTTT. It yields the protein CASSQGVAQPQHF.

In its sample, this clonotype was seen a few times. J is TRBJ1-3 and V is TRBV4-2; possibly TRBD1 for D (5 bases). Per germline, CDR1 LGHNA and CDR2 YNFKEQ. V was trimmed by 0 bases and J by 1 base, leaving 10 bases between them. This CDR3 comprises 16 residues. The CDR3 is CASSQDNRRSGNTIYF. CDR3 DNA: TGTGCCAGCAGCCAAGATAACAGGCGGTCTGGAAACACCATATATTTT.